The clone carrying this TCR beta chain was recorded a few times. Cells sorted as Tregs were CD4+, CD25+ and CD127-/low. Looked up from germline, CDR1 is KGHSH and CDR2 is LQKENI. CDR3 length equals 16 residues. Trimming shortened V by 6 bases and J by 1 base, and 19 bases separated the two germline ends. After constant-region reverse-primer amplification, full-length variable regions underwent semi-nested PCR with Nested Universal Primer A. TCRdb re-derived calls from the 5' RACE reads in MiXCR, one entry per CDR3 protein. The sample lists roughly 45,000 distinct CDR3 sequences; around 20% were seen once.

The genes are TRBV18 and TRBJ2-7, with D perhaps TRBD1 (6 bases). The clonotype comes from a female donor with breast cancer. Sequencing was carried out using Tregs sorted from blood. CDR3 coding DNA: TGTGCCAGCTCCCCCAGACCGGGACACGAATCCTACGAGCAGTACTTC. Translated, it gives CASSPRPGHESYEQYF.